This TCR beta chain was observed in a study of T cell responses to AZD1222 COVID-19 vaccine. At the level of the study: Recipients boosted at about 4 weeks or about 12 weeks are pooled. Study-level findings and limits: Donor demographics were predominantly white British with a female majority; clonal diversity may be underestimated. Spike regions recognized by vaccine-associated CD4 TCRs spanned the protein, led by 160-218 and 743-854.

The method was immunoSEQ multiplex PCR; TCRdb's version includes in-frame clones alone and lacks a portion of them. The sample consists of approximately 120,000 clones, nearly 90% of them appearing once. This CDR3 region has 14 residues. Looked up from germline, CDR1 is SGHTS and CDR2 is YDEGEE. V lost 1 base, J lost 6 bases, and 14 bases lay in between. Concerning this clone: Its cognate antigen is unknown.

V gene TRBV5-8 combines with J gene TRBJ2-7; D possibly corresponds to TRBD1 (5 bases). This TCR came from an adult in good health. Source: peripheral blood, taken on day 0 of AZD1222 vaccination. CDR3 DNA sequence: TGTGCCAGCAGCTTGCTCGAAGGGGCTGGCGAGCAGTACGTC. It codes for CASSLLEGAGEQYV.